This T cell receptor (beta chain) was sequenced during a study of T cell responses to AZD1222 COVID-19 vaccine. Findings and caveats of the study: In the spike-specific TCR repertoire, nearly half reportedly target unmutated variant regions. In a largely white British group with more females than males, clonal diversity was possibly underestimated.

Comment on this clone: Its antigen is currently unknown.

V lost 3 bases to trimming and J lost 8 bases, with 11 bases between them. Germline CDR1 is LGHNA and CDR2 is YSLEER. This CDR3 is 13 amino acids long. Produced via immunoSEQ multiplex PCR; TCRdb's table is partial and in-frame only. The table has some 140,000 clones, around 90% seen once. The starting material was peripheral blood, obtained on day 0 of AZD1222 vaccination. V usage is TRBV4-3 and J usage is TRBJ2-1; D unresolved. The TCR comes from an adult in good health. CDR3 DNA sequence: TGCGCCAGCAGCCACTTATCATCCGATGAGCAGTTCTTC. It yields the protein CASSHLSSDEQFF.